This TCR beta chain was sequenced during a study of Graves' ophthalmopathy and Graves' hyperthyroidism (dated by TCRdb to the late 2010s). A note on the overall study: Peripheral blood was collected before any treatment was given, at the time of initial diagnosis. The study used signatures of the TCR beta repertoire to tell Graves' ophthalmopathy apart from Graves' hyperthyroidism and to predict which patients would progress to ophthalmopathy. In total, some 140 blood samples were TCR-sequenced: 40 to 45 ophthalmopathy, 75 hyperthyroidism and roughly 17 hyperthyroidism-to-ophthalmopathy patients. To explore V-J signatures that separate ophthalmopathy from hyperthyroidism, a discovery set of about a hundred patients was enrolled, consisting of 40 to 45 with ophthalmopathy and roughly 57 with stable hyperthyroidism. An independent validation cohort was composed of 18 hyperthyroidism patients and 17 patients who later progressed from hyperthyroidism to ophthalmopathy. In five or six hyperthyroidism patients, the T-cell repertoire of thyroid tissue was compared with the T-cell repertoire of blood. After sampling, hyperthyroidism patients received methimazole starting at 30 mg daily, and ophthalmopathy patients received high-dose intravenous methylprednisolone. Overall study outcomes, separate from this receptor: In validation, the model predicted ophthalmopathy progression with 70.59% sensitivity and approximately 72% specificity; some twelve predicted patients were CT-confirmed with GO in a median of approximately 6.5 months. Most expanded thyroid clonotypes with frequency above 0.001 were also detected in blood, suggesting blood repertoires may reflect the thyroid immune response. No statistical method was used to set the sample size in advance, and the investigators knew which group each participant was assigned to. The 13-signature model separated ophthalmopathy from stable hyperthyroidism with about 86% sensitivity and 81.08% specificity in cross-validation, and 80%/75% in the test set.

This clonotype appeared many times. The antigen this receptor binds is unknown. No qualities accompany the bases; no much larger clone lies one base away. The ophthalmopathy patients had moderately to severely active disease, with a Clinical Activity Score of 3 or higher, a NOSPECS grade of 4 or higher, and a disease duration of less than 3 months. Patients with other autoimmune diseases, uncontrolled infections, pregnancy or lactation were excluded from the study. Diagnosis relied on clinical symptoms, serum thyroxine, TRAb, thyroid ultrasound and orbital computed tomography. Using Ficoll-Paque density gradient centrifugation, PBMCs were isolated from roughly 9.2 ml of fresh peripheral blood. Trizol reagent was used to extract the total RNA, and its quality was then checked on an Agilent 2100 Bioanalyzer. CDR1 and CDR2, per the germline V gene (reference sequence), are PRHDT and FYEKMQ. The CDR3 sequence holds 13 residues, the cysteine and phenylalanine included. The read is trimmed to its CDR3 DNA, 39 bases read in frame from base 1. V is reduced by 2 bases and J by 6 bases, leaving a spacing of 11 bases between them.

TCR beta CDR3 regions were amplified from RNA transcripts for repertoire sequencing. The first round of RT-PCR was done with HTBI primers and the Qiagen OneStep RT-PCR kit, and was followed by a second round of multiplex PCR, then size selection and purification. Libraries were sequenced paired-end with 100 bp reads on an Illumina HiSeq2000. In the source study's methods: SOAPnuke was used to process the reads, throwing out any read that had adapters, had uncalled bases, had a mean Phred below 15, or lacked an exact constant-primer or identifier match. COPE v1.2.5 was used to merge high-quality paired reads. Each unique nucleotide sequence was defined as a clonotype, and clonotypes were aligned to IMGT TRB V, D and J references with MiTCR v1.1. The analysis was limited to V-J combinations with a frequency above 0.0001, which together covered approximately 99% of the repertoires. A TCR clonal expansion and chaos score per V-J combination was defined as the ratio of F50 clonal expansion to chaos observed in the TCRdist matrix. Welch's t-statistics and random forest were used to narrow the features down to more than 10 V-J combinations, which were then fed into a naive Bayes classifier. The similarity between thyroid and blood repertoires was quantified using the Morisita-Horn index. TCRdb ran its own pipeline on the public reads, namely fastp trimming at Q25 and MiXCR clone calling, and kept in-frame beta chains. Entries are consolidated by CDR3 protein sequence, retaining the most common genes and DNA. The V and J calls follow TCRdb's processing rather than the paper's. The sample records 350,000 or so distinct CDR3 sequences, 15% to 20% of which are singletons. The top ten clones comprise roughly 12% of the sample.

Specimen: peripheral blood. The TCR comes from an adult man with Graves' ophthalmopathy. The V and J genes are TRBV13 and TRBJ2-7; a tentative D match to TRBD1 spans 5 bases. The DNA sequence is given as TGTGCCAGCAGCTTAAGCAGGGCAGGCGAGCAGTACTTC. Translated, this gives CASSLSRAGEQYF.